The clone carrying this T cell receptor beta chain came up a few times. Its specificity is unknown. This entry is derived from a study of beta chain features in type 1 diabetes. Study background: Roughly 110,000,000 sorted cells were examined across all samples.

Every bit of the isolated RNA underwent reverse transcription, so sequencing read expressed TCRB transcripts. Produced via immunoSEQ multiplex PCR; TCRdb's table is partial and in-frame only. The sample holds roughly 700,000 clones, about an eighth seen once. Broader study findings: When Type 1 diabetes patients were examined, their TCRB CDR3s proved moderately but significantly shorter in all four CD4+ subsets.

The V gene end was trimmed by 4 bases and the J gene end by 0 bases; junction bases not matched to a gene: 4. The V gene's germline CDR1 is MNHNS and CDR2 SASEGT. This CDR3 region has 15 residues. The sequence derives from a man aged 18 to 30 with type 1 diabetes. The chain has TRBV6-1 and TRBJ2-3, with 7 positions matching TRBD1. Specimen: naive CD4+ T cells from blood. The CDR3 sequence: CASSGGGGSTDTQYF. DNA for the CDR3: TGTGCCAGCAGTGGAGGGGGCGGTAGCACAGATACGCAGTATTTT.